In its sample, the clone carrying this T cell receptor beta chain was seen a few times. This sample was taken from a study of blood T cell repertoires in COVID-19. Per the original methods: Nucleated cell counts were estimated from reference gene primer amplification. The data were produced by immunoSEQ multiplex PCR, yet TCRdb's version contains in-frame clones alone and is incomplete. V, J and clone size are taken as reported in that table, and D and trimming were inferred from the DNA itself. The sample holds about 180,000 clones; roughly 80% are singletons and the top ten take 6% to 8.5%. Germline-derived CDR1 and CDR2 are LGHDT and YNNKEL (reference sequence). V was cut by 1 base and J by 6 bases, with 9 bases left in between. The CDR3 has 14 amino acids.

The chain joins TRBV3-1 (or the pseudogene TRBV3-2) to TRBJ2-2; possible D gene TRBD2, 6 bases. The TCR sequence derives from a human donor in a cohort sampled during active COVID-19. The sample consisted of peripheral blood. The CDR3 nucleotides read TGTGCCAGCAGCCAAGGTTCGGGAGCCGGGGAGCTGTTTTTT. As protein: CASSQGSGAGELFF.